These T cell receptor beta chains were read from a single sample in a study of blood T cell repertoires in COVID-19. TCRdb keeps only in-frame clones here, not all; method: immunoSEQ multiplex PCR. Of approximately 270,000 clones in the sample, about 80% were seen once. Sequenced material: peripheral blood. All receptors come from a person between 65 and 79 years old with COVID-19, enrolled during active disease. The CDR3 runs from the conserved cysteine through the conserved F or W. A D gene is named only where the DNA matches it firmly. The size entry is marked missing in some rows and otherwise reads once, few, many or a size class.

>few|TRBV19|NA|TRBJ1-1
CASSIRAGLDTEAFF
TGTGCCAGTAGTATTAGAGCGGGGCTCGACACTGAAGCTTTCTTT
>NA|TRBV28|TRBD1|TRBJ2-3
CASTDRVRVTDTQYF
TGTGCCAGCACCGACAGGGTGCGGGTGACAGATACGCAGTATTTT
>NA|TRBV3-1/TRBV3-2|TRBD2|TRBJ2-5
CASSQEGRGGLGRETQYF
TGTGCCAGCAGCCAAGAAGGTCGCGGGGGGCTTGGTAGGGAGACCCAGTACTTC
>NA|TRBV30|TRBD2|TRBJ2-5
CAWSVRGGLETQYF
TGTGCCTGGAGTGTACGGGGGGGTTTAGAGACCCAGTACTTC
>once|TRBV4-3|TRBD1|TRBJ1-1
CASSQRTGGTEAFF
TGCGCCAGCAGCCAAAGGACAGGGGGCACTGAAGCTTTCTTT
>NA|TRBV19|NA|TRBJ1-2
CASSISPPGGGGYTF
TGTGCCAGTAGTATTTCCCCCCCCGGCGGGGGTGGCTACACCTTC
>NA|TRBV5-1|NA|TRBJ2-3
CASSYTTGSSSTDTQYF
TGCGCCAGCAGCTACACGACAGGATCGTCTAGCACAGATACGCAGTATTTT
>NA|TRBV24-1|NA|TRBJ2-3
CATSSAGLDFGDTQYF
TGTGCCACCAGTAGTGCGGGGCTCGATTTTGGGGATACGCAGTATTTT
>NA|TRBV3-1/TRBV3-2|NA|TRBJ1-6
CASSPRAGYNSPLHF
TGTGCCAGCAGCCCGCGGGCCGGCTATAATTCACCCCTCCACTTT
>NA|TRBV28|NA|TRBJ1-2
CASSPDPVLGTF
TGTGCCAGCAGTCCAGATCCTGTGCTAGGCACCTTC
>NA|TRBV5-1|NA|TRBJ2-5
CASSLEGVQETQYF
TGCGCCAGCTCCCTTGAAGGGGTCCAAGAGACCCAGTACTTC
>once|TRBV24-1|TRBD2|TRBJ2-5
CATGGDGQETQYF
TGTGCCACCGGGGGGGACGGACAAGAGACCCAGTACTTC
>few|TRBV18|NA|TRBJ1-6
CASSKQGSPLHF
TGTGCCAGCTCAAAACAGGGTTCACCCCTCCACTTT
>NA|TRBV29-1|NA|TRBJ1-1
CSVEGPSRGTEAFF
TGCAGCGTTGAAGGGCCATCGAGAGGGACTGAAGCTTTCTTT
>few|TRBV7-6|TRBD2|TRBJ2-1
CASSPRTSVVNEQFF
TGTGCCAGCAGTCCTAGGACTAGCGTAGTCAATGAGCAGTTCTTC
>NA|TRBV7-8|TRBD2|TRBJ2-3
CASSPRRSGLAGKGDTQYF
TGTGCCAGCAGCCCCAGAAGATCGGGACTAGCGGGGAAAGGAGATACGCAGTATTTT
>NA|TRBV9|TRBD2|TRBJ2-2
CASSALAGGSTGELFF
TGTGCCAGCAGCGCGCTAGCGGGGGGCTCGACCGGGGAGCTGTTTTTT
>NA|TRBV9|NA|TRBJ2-1
CASSVRGRDTNEQFF
TGTGCCAGCAGCGTACGGGGCAGGGACACGAATGAGCAGTTCTTC
>NA|TRBV30|NA|TRBJ1-6
CAWRFLQGTGSPLHF
TGTGCCTGGAGATTCCTACAGGGAACGGGGTCACCCCTCCACTTT
>NA|TRBV2|TRBD2|TRBJ2-1
CASSALAGGLEQFF
TGTGCCAGCAGTGCACTAGCGGGGGGATTGGAGCAGTTCTTC
>NA|TRBV5-1|NA|TRBJ1-1
CASSLLQGGTEAFF
TGCGCCAGCAGCTTGTTACAAGGGGGCACTGAAGCTTTCTTT
>NA|TRBV4-3|TRBD1|TRBJ1-1
CASSQRTGGVNTEAFF
TGCGCCAGCAGCCAACGGACAGGGGGCGTGAACACTGAAGCTTTCTTT
>NA|TRBV7-2|NA|TRBJ1-5
CASSFGGVGNQPQHF
TGTGCCAGCAGCTTCGGGGGTGTTGGCAATCAGCCCCAGCATTTT
>NA|TRBV19|NA|TRBJ2-5
CASSLGGGMKTQYF
TGTGCCAGTAGTCTCGGGGGTGGGATGAAGACCCAGTACTTC
>few|TRBV7-2|TRBD2|TRBJ2-5
CASSLAPGLAKETQYF
TGTGCCAGCAGCTTAGCCCCGGGACTAGCGAAAGAGACCCAGTACTTC
>NA|TRBV9|TRBD1|TRBJ1-2
CASSGASTGTGGGYGYTF
TGTGCCAGCAGCGGAGCGAGCACCGGGACAGGGGGCGGCTATGGCTACACCTTC
>NA|TRBV27|NA|TRBJ1-5
CASSLGPDQPQHF
TGTGCCAGCAGTCTAGGCCCCGATCAGCCCCAGCATTTT
>NA|TRBV12-3/TRBV12-4|NA|TRBJ2-7
CASSYRQSYEQYF
TGTGCCAGCAGCTATAGACAGTCCTACGAGCAGTACTTC
>NA|TRBV6-2/TRBV6-3|NA|TRBJ2-7
CASSRGGTLGEQYF
TGTGCCAGCAGCCGTGGGGGGACCCTTGGCGAGCAGTACTTC
>NA|TRBV15|NA|TRBJ2-3
CATSRDRGISDTQYF
TGTGCCACCAGCAGAGACAGGGGCATCTCAGATACGCAGTATTTT
>few|TRBV28|NA|TRBJ2-1
CASSLERYNEQFF
TGTGCCAGCAGTTTAGAGCGGTACAATGAGCAGTTCTTC
>NA|TRBV7-2|TRBD2|TRBJ2-1
CASSPTGGITNEQFF
TGTGCCAGCAGCCCAACGGGGGGGATTACCAATGAGCAGTTCTTC
>NA|TRBV19|TRBD1|TRBJ2-7
CASSIGTGPSYEQYF
TGTGCCAGTAGTATCGGGACAGGGCCCTCCTACGAGCAGTACTTC
>NA|TRBV27|NA|TRBJ1-6
CASSYRGMASPLHF
TGTGCCAGCAGTTATCGAGGGATGGCATCACCCCTCCACTTT
>NA|TRBV30|NA|TRBJ1-2
CAWSDTYGYTF
TGTGCCTGGAGCGACACCTATGGCTACACCTTC
>NA|TRBV27|NA|TRBJ2-7
CASSAIPGDLISYEQYF
TGTGCCAGCAGTGCGATCCCCGGAGACCTGATCTCCTACGAGCAGTACTTC
>NA|TRBV6-2/TRBV6-3|NA|TRBJ2-3
CASSYWGATDTQYF
TGTGCCAGCAGTTACTGGGGCGCCACAGATACGCAGTATTTT
>NA|TRBV11-3|TRBD2|TRBJ2-3
CASSQSRGLAGSPNTQYF
TGTGCCAGCAGCCAGTCACGGGGACTAGCGGGATCTCCCAATACGCAGTATTTT
>NA|TRBV14|NA|TRBJ2-1
CASSQPLRNNEQFF
TGTGCCAGCAGCCAACCCCTACGAAACAATGAGCAGTTCTTC
>NA|TRBV7-7|NA|TRBJ2-2
CASSLLQTGELFF
TGTGCCAGCAGCTTACTCCAGACCGGGGAGCTGTTTTTT
>NA|TRBV7-3|TRBD2|TRBJ2-3
CASSPTGTSGTDTQYF
TGTGCCAGCAGCCCGACCGGGACTAGTGGCACAGATACGCAGTATTTT
>NA|TRBV16|TRBD1|TRBJ2-6
CASSHSRQGGANVLTF
TGTGCCAGCAGCCATTCGAGACAGGGTGGGGCCAACGTCCTGACTTTC
>NA|TRBV6-1|NA|TRBJ1-1
CASSETGKIEAFF
TGTGCCAGCAGTGAAACAGGGAAAATTGAAGCTTTCTTT
>NA|TRBV5-1|NA|TRBJ2-7
CASSLQSGGIYEQYF
TGCGCCAGCAGCTTGCAATCCGGGGGAATATACGAGCAGTACTTC
>NA|TRBV15|NA|TRBJ2-1
CATSGLRVVSSYNEQFF
TGTGCCACCAGCGGCTTGAGGGTAGTGAGCTCCTACAATGAGCAGTTCTTC
>once|TRBV5-1|TRBD2|TRBJ2-6
CASSSTSVGGNVLTF
TGCGCCAGCAGCTCCACCTCGGTGGGGGGGAACGTCCTGACTTTC
>NA|TRBV7-8|TRBD1|TRBJ1-3
CASSRTGGAGNTIYF
TGTGCCAGCAGCCGAACAGGGGGCGCCGGAAACACCATATATTTT